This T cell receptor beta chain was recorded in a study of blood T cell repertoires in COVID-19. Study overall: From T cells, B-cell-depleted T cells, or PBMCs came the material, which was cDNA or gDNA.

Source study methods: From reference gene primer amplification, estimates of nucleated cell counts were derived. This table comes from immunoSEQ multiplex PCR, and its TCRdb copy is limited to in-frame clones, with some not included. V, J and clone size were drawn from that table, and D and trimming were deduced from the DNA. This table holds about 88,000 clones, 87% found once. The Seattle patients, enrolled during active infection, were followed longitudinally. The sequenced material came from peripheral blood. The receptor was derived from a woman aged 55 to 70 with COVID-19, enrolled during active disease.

The CDR3 nucleotides are TGTGCCAGCAGCCAAGAGGGTTCGAGGGGCTACACCTTC. This sequence encodes CASSQEGSRGYTF. This chain joins TRBV4-2 and TRBJ1-2, with no clear D. CDR3 length equals 13 residues. V gave up 0 bases and J gave up 8 bases, with 10 bases separating them. Germline V lookup: CDR1 LGHNA, CDR2 YNFKEQ.